These 13 T cell receptor beta chains were sequenced from one sample in a study of somatic mutations in cytotoxic T cells in rheumatoid arthritis. Libraries were prepared by immunoSEQ multiplex PCR; TCRdb keeps only in-frame clonotypes and omits some of them. The top ten hold roughly 27% of the sample, which has approximately 5,500 clones, 78% seen once. The sample taken for sequencing was CD8+ T cells sorted from blood. The source is an adult with rheumatoid arthritis.

The J gene is TRBJ1-6, the V gene TRBV13; 10 nucleotides align to TRBD1. V shed 5 bases and J 12 bases; nucleotides not matched to a gene: 10. The CDR3 has 15 residues. Per germline, CDR1 PRHDT and CDR2 FYEKMQ (reference sequence). The DNA for the CDR3 is TGTGCCAGCAGCGGAACCGGGACAGGGGCTGGACCCCTCCACTTT. This sequence encodes CASSGTGTGAGPLHF.

As to this clone: This CDR3 fails to terminate in the conserved phenylalanine or tryptophan, so it likely reflects a read error. The rearrangement links TRBV11-2 to TRBJ1-2; TRBD1 aligns across 7 bases. CDR3 length: 13 residues. Germline assignment: CDR1 SGHAT and CDR2 FQNNGV. V lost 4 bases, J lost 3 bases, and 2 bases stayed unmatched. This CDR3 reads CASSWDRDYGYTL. In DNA form, the CDR3 reads TGTGCCAGCAGCTGGGACAGAGACTATGGCTACACCCTC.

The V gene is TRBV7-6, the J gene TRBJ1-3; tentative D call: TRBD1 (5 bases). The germline V gene has CDR1 SGHVS and CDR2 FNYEAQ. The V end was cut by 7 bases, the J end by 2 bases, with 6 bases between. The CDR3 has 12 residues. CDR3 in DNA: TGTGCCAGCAAGGGGCCTGGAAACACCATATATTTT. Protein product: CASKGPGNTIYF.

The rearrangement joins TRBV7-9 to TRBJ1-4, with D unresolved. CDR3 length equals 15 residues. Germline-derived CDR1 and CDR2 are SEHNR and FQNEAQ (reference sequence). The V and J ends lost 1 base and 6 bases respectively, with 12 bases between them. The CDR3 region is CASSLGIRQDEKLFF. The CDR3 DNA reads TGTGCCAGCAGCTTAGGGATCAGGCAGGATGAAAAACTGTTTTTT. The full variable domain, completed using reference TRBV7-9 and TRBJ1-4, is DTGVSQNPRHKITKRGQNVTFRCDPISEHNRLYWYRQTLGQGPEFLTYFQNEAQLEKSRLLSDRFSAERPKGSFSTLEIQRTEQGDSAMYLCASSLGIRQDEKLFFGSGTQLSVL.

J is TRBJ1-1 and V is TRBV27; 7 bases agree with TRBD1. This CDR3 comprises 14 residues. CDR1 MNHEY and CDR2 SMNVEV come from the germline V gene (reference sequence). V shed 3 bases and J 4 bases; nucleotides not matched to a gene: 5. The CDR3 here is CASSFQGGSTEAFF. DNA for the CDR3: TGTGCCAGCAGTTTCCAGGGGGGGAGCACTGAAGCTTTCTTT.

The rearrangement joins TRBV2 to TRBJ1-1, with D perhaps matching TRBD1 (5 bases). The V gene lost 6 bases and the J gene lost 6 bases, with 11 bases spanning the gap. The CDR3 covers 12 residues. Germline CDR1 SNHLY, CDR2 FYNNEI. CDR3 loop: CASREGLPEAFF. The CDR3 bases are TGTGCCAGCAGGGAGGGACTTCCTGAAGCTTTCTTT.

Here the CDR3 reads CASSLEGGNGAEAFF. The CDR3 DNA sequence: TGTGCCAGCAGCTTAGAAGGGGGGAATGGCGCTGAAGCTTTCTTT. This chain connects TRBV11-3 to TRBJ1-1; possible D gene TRBD1, 6 bases. Between the trimmed V and J ends, which lost 0 bases and 6 bases, there was a span of 14 bases. The CDR3 is 15 residues long. The germline gives CDR1 SGHNT, CDR2 YENEEA.

The chain carries TRBV5-5 and TRBJ1-1, with D unclear. Germline V gene sequence: CDR1 SGHKS, CDR2 YYEKEE (reference sequence). CDR3 size: 14 residues. V lost 2 bases, J lost 0 bases, and 8 bases lay in between. CDR3 protein: CASSFTHMNTEAFF. The CDR3 nucleotides read TGTGCCAGCAGCTTTACCCACATGAACACTGAAGCTTTCTTT.

The chain is built from TRBV5-1 and TRBJ1-2, with D uncertain. The germline CDR1 and CDR2 sequences are SGHRS and YFSETQ. This CDR3 comprises 12 residues. The ends were cut back, 7 bases at V and 8 bases at J, with 15 bases in the middle. This CDR3 reads CASSTLRGGYTF. DNA for the CDR3: TGCGCCAGCTCAACCTTGCGAGGAGGCTACACCTTC.

The chain combines TRBV5-1 with TRBJ1-1, with TRBD1 matching over 9 bases. V trimming: 3 bases; J trimming: 3 bases; junction bases outside the gene matches: 3. CDR3 length: 14 amino acids. Per germline, CDR1 SGHRS and CDR2 YFSETQ. This CDR3 is CASSWGQGDTEAFF. The DNA for the CDR3 is TGCGCCAGCAGCTGGGGACAGGGCGACACTGAAGCTTTCTTT.

The V and J genes are TRBV6-6 and TRBJ1-1; D unclear. V was cut by 5 bases and J by 6 bases, with 13 bases left in between. The CDR3 runs 13 residues. Germline CDR1 and CDR2: MNHNY and SVGAGI (reference sequence). Here the CDR3 DNA reads TGTGCCAGCAGTCCCTTAACCGGCGCTGAAGCTTTCTTT. Translation: CASSPLTGAEAFF.

The chain employs TRBV19 and TRBJ2-1; TRBD1 is a possible D gene (6 bases). Trimming pared 5 bases from V and 4 bases from J, leaving 9 bases between. The CDR3 has 13 amino acids. Looked up from germline, CDR1 is LNHDA and CDR2 is SQIVND (reference sequence). The CDR3, as DNA: TGTGCCAGTAGTCTAGGACAGTACAATGAGCAGTTCTTC. Translated: CASSLGQYNEQFF.

This clone has just a few counts. The chain couples TRBV27 to TRBJ1-6; D unresolved. Germline assignment: CDR1 MNHEY and CDR2 SMNVEV (reference sequence). The CDR3 totals 14 residues. V lost 5 bases to trimming and J lost 0 bases, with 5 bases between them. CDR3 coding DNA: TGTGCCAGCAGTCTAAGCTCCTATAATTCACCCCTCCACTTT. It translates to CASSLSSYNSPLHF.